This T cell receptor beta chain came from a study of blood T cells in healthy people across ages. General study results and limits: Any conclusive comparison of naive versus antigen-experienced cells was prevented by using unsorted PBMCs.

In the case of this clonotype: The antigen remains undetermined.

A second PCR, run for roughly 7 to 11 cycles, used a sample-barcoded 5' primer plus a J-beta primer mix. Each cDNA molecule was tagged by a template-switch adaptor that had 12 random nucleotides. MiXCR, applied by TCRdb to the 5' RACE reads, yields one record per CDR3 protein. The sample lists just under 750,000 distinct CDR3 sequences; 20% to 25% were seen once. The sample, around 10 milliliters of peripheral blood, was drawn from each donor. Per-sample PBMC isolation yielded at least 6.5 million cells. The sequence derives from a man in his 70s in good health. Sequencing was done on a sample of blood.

The CDR3 coding sequence is TGTGCCAGCAGCTTAGGCGGGGCCACTAGCTGGGATACGCAGTATTTT. It yields the protein CASSLGGATSWDTQYF. The chain recombines TRBV7-2 with TRBJ2-3, with a tentative D call TRBD2 (6 bases). The CDR3 consists of 16 residues. V lost 1 base and J lost 6, with 17 bases in between. The germline gives CDR1 SGHTA, CDR2 FQGNSA.